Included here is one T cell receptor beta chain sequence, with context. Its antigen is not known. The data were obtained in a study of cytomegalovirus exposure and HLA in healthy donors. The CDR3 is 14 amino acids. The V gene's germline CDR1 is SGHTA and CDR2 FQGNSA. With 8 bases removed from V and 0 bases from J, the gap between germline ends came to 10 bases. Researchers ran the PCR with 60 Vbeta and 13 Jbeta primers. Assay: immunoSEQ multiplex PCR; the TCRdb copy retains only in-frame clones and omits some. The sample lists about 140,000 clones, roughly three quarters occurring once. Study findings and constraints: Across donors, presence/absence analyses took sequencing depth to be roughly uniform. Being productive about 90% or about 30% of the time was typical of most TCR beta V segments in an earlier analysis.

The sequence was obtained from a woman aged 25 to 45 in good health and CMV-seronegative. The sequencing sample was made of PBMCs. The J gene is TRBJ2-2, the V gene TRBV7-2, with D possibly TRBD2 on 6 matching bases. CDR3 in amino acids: CASLVAANTGELFF. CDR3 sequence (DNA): TGTGCCAGCTTAGTAGCGGCGAACACCGGGGAGCTGTTTTTT.